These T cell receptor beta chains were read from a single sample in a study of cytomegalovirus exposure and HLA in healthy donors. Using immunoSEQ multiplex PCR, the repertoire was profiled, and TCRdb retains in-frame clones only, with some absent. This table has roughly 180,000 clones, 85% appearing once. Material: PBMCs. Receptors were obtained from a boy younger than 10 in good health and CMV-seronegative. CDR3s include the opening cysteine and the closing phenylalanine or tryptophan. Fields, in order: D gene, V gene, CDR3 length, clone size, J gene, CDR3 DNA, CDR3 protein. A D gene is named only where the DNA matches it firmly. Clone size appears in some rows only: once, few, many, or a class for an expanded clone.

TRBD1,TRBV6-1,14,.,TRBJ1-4,TGTGCCAGCAGTCTGACAGGGGGCATTGAAAAACTGTTTTTT,CASSLTGGIEKLFF
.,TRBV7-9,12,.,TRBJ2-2,TGTTCCAGCGCCAGGGGACCCGGGGAGCTGTTTTTT,CSSARGPGELFF
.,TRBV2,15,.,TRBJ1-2,TGTGCCAGCGGGGGAGGGGAAAGGGCTAGCGATGGCTACACCTTC,CASGGGERASDGYTF
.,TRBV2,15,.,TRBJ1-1,TGTGCCAGCAGTCTTGAATTGAGGGTGAACACTGAAGCTTTCTTT,CASSLELRVNTEAFF
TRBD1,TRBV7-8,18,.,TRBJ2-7,TGTGCCAGCAGCTTAGGCGTAGAGCGGGGGACAGGGGGATACGAGCAGTACTTC,CASSLGVERGTGGYEQYF
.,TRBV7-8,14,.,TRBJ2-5,TGTGCCAGCAGCCCTCAGACACCAAACGGGGCCCAGTACTTC,CASSPQTPNGAQYF
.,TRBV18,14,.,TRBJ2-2,TGTGCCAGCGAAAGGGGACAACCCACCGGGGAGCTGTTTTTT,CASERGQPTGELFF
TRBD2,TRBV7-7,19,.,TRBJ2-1,TGTGCTAGCAGCTTAGCGCTTGGTAGCGGGAACCCCTCCTACAATGAGCAGTTCTTC,CASSLALGSGNPSYNEQFF
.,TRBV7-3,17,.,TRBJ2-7,TGTGCCAGCAGCTTAACAGGGGTGGCAGGTGCCGGCTACGAGCAGTACTTC,CASSLTGVAGAGYEQYF
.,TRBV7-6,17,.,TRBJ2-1,TGTGCCAGCAGCTTAACCGGGTTCACTCCTAGTAAGTCAGTGCAGTTCTTC,CASSLTGFTPSKSVQFF
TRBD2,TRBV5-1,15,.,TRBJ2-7,TGCGCCAGCAGCTTACTAGCGGGACGAGTAGGGGAGCAGTACTTC,CASSLLAGRVGEQYF
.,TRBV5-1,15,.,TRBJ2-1,TGCGCCAGCAGCCGGCAAGGGGGACGGTACAATGAGCAGTTCTTC,CASSRQGGRYNEQFF
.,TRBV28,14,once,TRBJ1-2,TGTGCCAGCAGTTTCACGGGGAGGGAGGCTGGCTACACCTTC,CASSFTGREAGYTF
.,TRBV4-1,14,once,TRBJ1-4,TGCGCCAGCAGCCATCGACAGGTCGGGGAAAAACTGTTTTTT,CASSHRQVGEKLFF
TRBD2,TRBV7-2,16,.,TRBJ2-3,TGTGCCAGCAGCTTAGATACTAGCGGGACCACAGATACGCAGTATTTT,CASSLDTSGTTDTQYF
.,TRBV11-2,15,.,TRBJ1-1,TGTGCCAGCAGCCGGGGGGGGGCAGCTGGCACTGAAGCTTTCTTT,CASSRGGAAGTEAFF
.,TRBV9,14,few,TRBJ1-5,TGTGCCAGCAGCGTAGAAGGGGCAGGACAGCCCCAGCATTTT,CASSVEGAGQPQHF
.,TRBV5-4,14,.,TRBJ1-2,TGTGCCAGCAGCCCCAACAGGGAGACCTATGGCTACACCTTC,CASSPNRETYGYTF
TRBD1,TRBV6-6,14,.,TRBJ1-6,TGTGCCAGCATCACCGGACAGGGAGGTTCACCCCTCCACTTT,CASITGQGGSPLHF
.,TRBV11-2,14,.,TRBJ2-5,TGTGCCAGCAGCCCGGGGACACCACAAGAGACCCAGTACTTC,CASSPGTPQETQYF
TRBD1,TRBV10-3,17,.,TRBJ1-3,TGTGCCATCAGTGACCCTCCTCGACAGGGCTCTGGAAACACCATATATTTT,CAISDPPRQGSGNTIYF
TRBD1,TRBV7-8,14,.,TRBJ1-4,TGTGCCAGCAGCCCCGGGACAGGCAGGGAAAAACTGTTTTTT,CASSPGTGREKLFF
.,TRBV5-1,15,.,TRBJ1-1,TGCGCCAGCAGCTTAAACAGGGCGATGAACACTGAAGCTTTCTTT,CASSLNRAMNTEAFF
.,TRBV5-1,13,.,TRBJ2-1,TGCGCCAGCAGCACCCTACGGAGCAATGAGCAGTTCTTC,CASSTLRSNEQFF
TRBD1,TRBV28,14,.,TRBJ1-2,TGTGCCAGCACTCGACAGGGGAGTCCCTATGGCTACACCTTC,CASTRQGSPYGYTF
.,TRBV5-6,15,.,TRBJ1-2,TGTGCCAGCAGCGGACGGGGTCTAAGAATTTATGGCTACACCTTC,CASSGRGLRIYGYTF
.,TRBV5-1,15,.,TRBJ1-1,TGCGCCAGCAGCCGACAGACCAGGGGAGACACTGAAGCTTTCTTT,CASSRQTRGDTEAFF
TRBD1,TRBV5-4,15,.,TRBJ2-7,TGTGCCAGCAGCTTGGATTGGACAGGGGTCAACGAGCAGTACTTC,CASSLDWTGVNEQYF
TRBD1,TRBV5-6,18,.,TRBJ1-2,TGTGCCAGCAGCTTGCCCACCGCCTACGACAGGGGAAACTATGGCTACACCTTC,CASSLPTAYDRGNYGYTF
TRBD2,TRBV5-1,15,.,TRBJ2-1,TGCGCCAGCGGATTGACTAGCGGGGGCAACAATGAGCAGTTCTTC,CASGLTSGGNNEQFF
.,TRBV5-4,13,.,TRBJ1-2,TGTGCCAGTTCGTCGAGGGTGAGCTATGGCTACACCTTC,CASSSRVSYGYTF
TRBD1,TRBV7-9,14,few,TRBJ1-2,TGTTCCAGCAGCTTGGACAGGGGTCGTCGGGGCTACACCTTC,CSSSLDRGRRGYTF
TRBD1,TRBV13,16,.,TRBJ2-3,TGTGCCAGCGGACCCCGTTGGGACAGGGACCCTCTTACGCAGTATTTT,CASGPRWDRDPLTQYF
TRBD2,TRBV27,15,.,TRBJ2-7,TGTGCCGCCCGGGCCACTAGCGGGAGGGGGTACGAGCAGTACTTC,CAARATSGRGYEQYF
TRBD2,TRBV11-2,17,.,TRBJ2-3,TGTGCCAGCACCCTAACTAGCGGGAGGACTTTCACAGATACGCAGTATTTT,CASTLTSGRTFTDTQYF
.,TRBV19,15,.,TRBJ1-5,TGTGCCAGTAGTATGATTTGGCAGACTGGACAGCCCCAGCATTTT,CASSMIWQTGQPQHF
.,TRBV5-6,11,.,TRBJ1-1,TGTGCCAGCAGCTTGCGAGGGGAAGCTTTCTTT,CASSLRGEAFF
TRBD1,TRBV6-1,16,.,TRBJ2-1,TGTGCCAGCAGGGAACTGGGACAGGGGGCCTACAATGAGCAGTTCTTC,CASRELGQGAYNEQFF
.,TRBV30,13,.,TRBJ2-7,TGTGCCTGGAGTGCGGGGTGGGTGTACGAGCAGTACTTC,CAWSAGWVYEQYF
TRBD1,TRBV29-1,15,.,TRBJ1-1,TGCAGCGCAGTAAAGGGACAGCTAGCACCCACTGAAGCTTTCTTT,CSAVKGQLAPTEAFF
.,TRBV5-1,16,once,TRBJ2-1,TGCGCCAGCAGCTTGAGTGCGGGACCTTCCTACAATGAGCAGTTCTTC,CASSLSAGPSYNEQFF
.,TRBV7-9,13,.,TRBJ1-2,TGTGCCAGCAGCTTAGTCTGGGGCAGGGGCTACACCTTC,CASSLVWGRGYTF
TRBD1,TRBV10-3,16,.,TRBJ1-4,TGTGCCATCAGTGCGACGGGACAGGGTACAGGTGAAAAACTGTTTTTT,CAISATGQGTGEKLFF
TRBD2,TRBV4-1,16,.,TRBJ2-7,TGCGCCAGCAGCCAAGGTCGCGGGAGGCGAACCTACGAGCAGTACTTC,CASSQGRGRRTYEQYF
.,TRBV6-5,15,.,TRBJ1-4,TGTGCCAGCAGTTACTCGACCAGGGAGGGTGAAAAACTGTTTTTT,CASSYSTREGEKLFF
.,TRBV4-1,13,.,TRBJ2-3,TGCGCCAGTTGGGGGGGCGGTGCAGATACGCAGTATTTT,CASWGGGADTQYF
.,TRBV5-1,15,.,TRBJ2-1,TGCGCCAGCAGCTCCGGGGGAAGCTCCTACAATGAGCAGTTCTTC,CASSSGGSSYNEQFF
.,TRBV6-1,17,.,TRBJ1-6,TGTGCCAGCAGTGAGAGGGACATGTCCTCCTATAATTCACCCCTCCACTTT,CASSERDMSSYNSPLHF
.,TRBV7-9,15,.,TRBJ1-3,TGTGCCAGCAGCCGAGAAGATATCTCTGGAAACACCATATATTTT,CASSREDISGNTIYF
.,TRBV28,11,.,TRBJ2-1,TGTGCCAGCAGTTTAATACGGGAGCAGTTCTTC,CASSLIREQFF
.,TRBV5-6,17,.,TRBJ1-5,TGTGCCAGCAGCCTTTTTACCGGGGTCGCAAGCAATCAGCCCCAGCATTTT,CASSLFTGVASNQPQHF
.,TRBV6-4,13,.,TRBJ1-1,TGTGCCAGCAGCGCAGGGGAGATTTCTGAAGCTTTCTTT,CASSAGEISEAFF
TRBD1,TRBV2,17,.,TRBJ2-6,TGTGCCAGCAGTCCGGGACAGGGGATGGCAGGGGCCAACGTCCTGACTTTC,CASSPGQGMAGANVLTF
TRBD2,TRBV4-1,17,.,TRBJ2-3,TGCGCCAGCAGCCAAGGTCTCGTAGCGGGAGGGCTGGATACGCAGTATTTT,CASSQGLVAGGLDTQYF
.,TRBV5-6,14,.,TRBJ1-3,TGTGCCAGCAGCGACAGGCCCTCTGGAAACACCATATATTTT,CASSDRPSGNTIYF
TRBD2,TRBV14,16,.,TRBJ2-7,TGTGCCAGCAGCCCGGGGACTAGCGGGGTCTCCTACGAGCAGTACTTC,CASSPGTSGVSYEQYF
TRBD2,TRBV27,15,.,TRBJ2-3,TGTGCCAGCATTGCGGCGGGGGGTCACACAGATACGCAGTATTTT,CASIAAGGHTDTQYF
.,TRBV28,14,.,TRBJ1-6,TGTGCCAGCAAGATGATAGTGTATAATTCACCCCTCCACTTT,CASKMIVYNSPLHF
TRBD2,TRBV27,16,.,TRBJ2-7,TGTGCCAGCCGATCCCTCGGGCTAGCGGGGCCCTACGAGCAGTACTTC,CASRSLGLAGPYEQYF
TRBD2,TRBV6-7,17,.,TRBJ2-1,TGTGCCAGCAGTTATCCCCTAGCGGGACGCTCCTACAATGAGCAGTTCTTC,CASSYPLAGRSYNEQFF